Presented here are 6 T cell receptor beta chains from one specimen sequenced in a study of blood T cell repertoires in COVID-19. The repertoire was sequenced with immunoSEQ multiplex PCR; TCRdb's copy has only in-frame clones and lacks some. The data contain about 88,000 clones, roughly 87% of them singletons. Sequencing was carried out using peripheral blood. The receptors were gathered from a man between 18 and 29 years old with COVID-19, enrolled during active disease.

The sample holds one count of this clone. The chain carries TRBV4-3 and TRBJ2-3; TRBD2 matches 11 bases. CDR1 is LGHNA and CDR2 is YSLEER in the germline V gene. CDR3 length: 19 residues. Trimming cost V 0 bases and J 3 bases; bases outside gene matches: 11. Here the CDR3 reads CASSQEPPGLAVLTDTQYF. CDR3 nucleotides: TGCGCCAGCAGCCAAGAGCCGCCGGGACTAGCGGTCCTAACAGATACGCAGTATTTT.

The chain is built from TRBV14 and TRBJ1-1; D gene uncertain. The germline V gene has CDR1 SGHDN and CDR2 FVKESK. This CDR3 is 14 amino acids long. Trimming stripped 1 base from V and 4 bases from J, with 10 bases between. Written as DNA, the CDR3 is TGTGCCAGCAGCCAAGCTAAGGAGCCCACTGAAGCTTTCTTT. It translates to CASSQAKEPTEAFF. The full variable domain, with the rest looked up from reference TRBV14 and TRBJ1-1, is EAGVTQFPSHSVIEKGQTVTLRCDPISGHDNLYWYRRVMGKEIKFLLHFVKESKQDESGMPNNRFLAERTGGTYSTLKVQPAELEDSGVYFCASSQAKEPTEAFFGQGTRLTVV.

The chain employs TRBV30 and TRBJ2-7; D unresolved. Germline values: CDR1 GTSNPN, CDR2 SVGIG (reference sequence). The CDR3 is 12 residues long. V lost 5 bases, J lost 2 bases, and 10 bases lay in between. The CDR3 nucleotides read TGTGCCTGGGGCGCTTCAGCCTACGAGCAGTACTTC. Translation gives CAWGASAYEQYF. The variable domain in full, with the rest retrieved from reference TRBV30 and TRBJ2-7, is SQTIHQWPATLVQPVGSPLSLECTVEGTSNPNLYWYRQAAGRGLQLLFYSVGIGQISSEVPQNLSASRPQDRQFILSSKKLLLSDSGFYLCAWGASAYEQYFGPGTRLTVT.

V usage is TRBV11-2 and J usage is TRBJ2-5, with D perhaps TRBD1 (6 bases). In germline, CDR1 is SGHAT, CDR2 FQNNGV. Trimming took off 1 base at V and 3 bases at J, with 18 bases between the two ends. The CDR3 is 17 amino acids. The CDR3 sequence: CASSLVLSQGWEETQYF. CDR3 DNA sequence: TGTGCCAGCAGCTTAGTCCTCTCACAGGGCTGGGAAGAGACCCAGTACTTC.

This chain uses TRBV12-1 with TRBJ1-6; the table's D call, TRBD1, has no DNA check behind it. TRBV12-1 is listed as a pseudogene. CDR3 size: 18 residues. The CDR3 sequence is CASFPGQGAFPYNSPLHF. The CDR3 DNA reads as TGTGCCAGCTTCCCCGGACAGGGGGCATTCCCCTATAATTCACCCCTCCACTTT.

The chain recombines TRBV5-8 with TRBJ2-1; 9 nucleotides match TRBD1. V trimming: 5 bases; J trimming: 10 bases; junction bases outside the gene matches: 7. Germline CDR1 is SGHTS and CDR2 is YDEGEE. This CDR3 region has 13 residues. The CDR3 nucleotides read TGTGCCAGCAGGTACCACAGGGGGCGAGAGCAGTTCTTC. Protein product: CASRYHRGREQFF. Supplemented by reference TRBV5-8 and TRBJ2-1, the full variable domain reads EAGVTQSPTHLIKTRGQQATLRCSPISGHTSVYWYQQALGLGLQFLLWYDEGEERNRGNFPPRFSGRQFPNYSSELNVNALELEDSALYLCASRYHRGREQFFGPGTRLTVL.